The 30 T cell receptor beta chains presented below share a single source sample, sequenced in a study of control samples from healthy donors and cancer patients. Method: immunoSEQ multiplex PCR; TCRdb's copy keeps in-frame clones and lacks some. The sample shows around 150,000 clones, over 85% of them seen only once. Sequences were obtained from blood. These receptors all stem from a woman aged 40 to 55 in good health.

J is TRBJ1-2 and V is TRBV19; TRBD1 is a possible D gene (5 bases). The CDR3 covers 14 residues. Looked up from germline, CDR1 is LNHDA and CDR2 is SQIVND (reference sequence). The ends were cut back, 5 bases at V and 4 bases at J, with 14 bases in the middle. This CDR3 reads CASSARQLLYGYTF. The CDR3 DNA sequence: TGTGCCAGTAGTGCGAGACAGCTACTCTATGGCTACACCTTC.

The gene calls are TRBV18 and TRBJ1-5, with 7 bases lining up with TRBD1. Trimming took 1 base from V and 7 from J; bases not matched to a gene: 7. The V gene's germline CDR1 is KGHSH and CDR2 LQKENI. CDR3 length: 15 amino acids. CDR3 sequence: CASSPRQGGRQPQHF. DNA for the CDR3: TGTGCCAGCTCACCACGACAGGGCGGCCGGCAGCCCCAGCATTTT.

The V gene is TRBV6-6, the J gene TRBJ1-2, with D possibly being TRBD1 (6 bases). The CDR3 consists of 15 residues. The V and J ends lost 7 bases and 3 bases respectively, with 18 bases between them. The V gene's germline CDR1 is MNHNY and CDR2 SVGAGI (reference sequence). CDR3 nucleotide sequence: TGTGCCAGCAAAACCACCAGGGGTTTTGACTATGGCTACACCTTC. This sequence encodes CASKTTRGFDYGYTF.

The CDR3 DNA reads as TGTGCCAGCAGTGGCCGGGACGGAAACACTGAAGCTTTCTTT. As protein: CASSGRDGNTEAFF. The chain carries TRBV6-2 or TRBV6-3 and TRBJ1-1; weak D call: TRBD1 (5 bases). Germline assignment: CDR1 MNHEY and CDR2 SVGEGT. Trimming shortened V by 5 bases and J by 2 bases, and 12 bases separated the two germline ends. This CDR3 is built from 14 residues.

CDR3 residues: CASSEFGLGANVLTF. CDR3 bases: TGTGCCAGCAGTGAATTCGGGCTTGGGGCCAACGTCCTGACTTTC. The chain employs TRBV6-1 and TRBJ2-6; D gene ambiguous. The V and J ends lost 2 bases and 3 bases respectively, with 8 bases between them. This CDR3 region has 15 residues. Germline V gene lookup returns CDR1 MNHNS and CDR2 SASEGT.

The chain recombines TRBV3-1 (or the pseudogene TRBV3-2) with TRBJ2-1; the match to TRBD2 covers 11 bases. Germline CDR1 and CDR2: LGHDT and YNNKEL (reference sequence). This CDR3 spans 15 amino acids. J gave up 13 bases and V 0 bases, and 8 bases lay outside the gene matches. The CDR3 region has the DNA TGTGCCAGCAGCCAAGATCCTAGCGGGAGGCGCCCCCAGTTCTTC. Amino acids: CASSQDPSGRRPQFF.

CDR3 in DNA: TGTGCCAGCAGTTACTCGATCTCAACAACTAATGAAAAACTGTTTTTT. Translating gives CASSYSISTTNEKLFF. This chain joins TRBV6-2 or TRBV6-3 and TRBJ1-4; the D is unclear. Germline lookup yields CDR1 MNHEY and CDR2 SVGEGT. The CDR3 contains 16 residues. V lost 0 bases to trimming and J lost 0 bases, with 8 bases between them.

V gene TRBV6-5 combines with J gene TRBJ1-4, with D possibly matching TRBD1 (5 bases). The CDR3 sequence is 14 residues long. Germline V gives CDR1 MNHEY, CDR2 SVGAGI. The V end was cut by 2 bases, the J end by 6 bases, with 10 bases between. CDR3 amino acids: CASSYGGRDEKLFF. The CDR3 bases are TGTGCCAGCAGTTACGGGGGACGGGATGAAAAACTGTTTTTT.

The rearrangement links TRBV6-4 to TRBJ2-3; tentatively, D is TRBD1 or TRBD2 (5 bases each). The CDR3 covers 14 residues. With 4 bases removed from V and 2 bases from J, the gap between germline ends came to 10 bases. Germline CDR1 reads MRHNA; CDR2 reads SNTAGT. CDR3 sequence reads: CASSATGPTDTQYF. CDR3 DNA sequence: TGTGCCAGCAGTGCCACGGGGCCCACAGATACGCAGTATTTT.

This chain uses TRBV9 with TRBJ1-2; 7 positions match TRBD1. With 0 bases clipped from V and 8 bases from J, the junction kept 1 base outside the gene matches. Germline values: CDR1 SGDLS, CDR2 YYNGEE. The CDR3 runs 12 residues. CDR3 sequence (DNA): TGTGCCAGCAGCGTAGAAGGGGGCGGCTACACCTTC. Amino acids: CASSVEGGGYTF.

The V call is TRBV7-3, the J call TRBJ1-1, with a weak D call TRBD1 (5 bases). In germline, CDR1 is SGHTA, CDR2 FQGTGA. Deletions cut 5 bases from V and 0 bases from J, with 10 bases between. This CDR3 comprises 14 residues. CDR3 residues: CASSRGAMNTEAFF. CDR3 sequence (DNA): TGTGCCAGCAGCCGAGGGGCGATGAACACTGAAGCTTTCTTT.

The rearrangement links TRBV5-4 to TRBJ1-5; D ambiguous. The germline CDR1 and CDR2 sequences are SGHNT and YYREEE (reference sequence). Deletions cut 4 bases from V and 7 bases from J, with 21 bases between. The CDR3 contains 16 residues. The CDR3 DNA follows: TGTGCCAGCAGCATGGACGGCTTTGGTGATGGACAGCCCCAGCATTTT. Protein sequence: CASSMDGFGDGQPQHF. Looking up the rest from reference TRBV5-4 and TRBJ1-5 gives the full variable domain: ETGVTQSPTHLIKTRGQQVTLRCSSQSGHNTVSWYQQALGQGPQFIFQYYREEENGRGNFPPRFSGLQFPNYSSELNVNALELDDSALYLCASSMDGFGDGQPQHFGDGTRLSIL.

In its sample, this clone was seen once. The genes are TRBV5-1 and TRBJ2-7; 9 bases map to TRBD2. This CDR3 region has 14 residues. In germline, CDR1 is SGHRS, CDR2 YFSETQ. V shed 0 bases and J 4 bases; nucleotides not matched to a gene: 2. DNA of the CDR3: TGCGCCAGCAGCTTGGAAACTAGCGGGTACGAGCAGTACTTC. Translation: CASSLETSGYEQYF.

J is TRBJ2-1 and V is TRBV10-3; 7 bases are shared with TRBD2. Losses at the gene ends were 4 bases for V and 5 bases for J; bases not matched to a gene: 8. The germline gives CDR1 ENHRY, CDR2 SYGVKD. The CDR3 runs 15 residues. The DNA of the CDR3 is TGTGCCATCAGTGGCGTAGCGGGCCTAGACAATGAGCAGTTCTTC. This codes for CAISGVAGLDNEQFF.

The chain employs TRBV4-3 and TRBJ1-6; D ambiguous. The CDR3 totals 12 residues. Germline V gives CDR1 LGHNA, CDR2 YSLEER. Trimming cost V 0 bases and J 9 bases, with 3 bases left between them. CDR3 in DNA: TGCGCCAGCAGCCAAGAGAGTTCACCCCTCCACTTT. It is translated as CASSQESSPLHF.

In its sample, this clone was seen many times. Other DNA variants within this sample encode the same CDR3. The chain links TRBV27 to TRBJ2-1; no clear D gene. V was shortened by 6 bases and J by 3 bases, with 6 bases between the two germline ends. Germline CDR1 reads MNHEY; CDR2 reads SMNVEV (reference sequence). CDR3 length: 12 residues. The CDR3 reads CASRDGYNEQFF. CDR3 nucleotide sequence: TGTGCCAGCAGGGACGGCTACAATGAGCAGTTCTTC.

This sequence joins TRBV4-1 and TRBJ1-2; D is possibly TRBD1 (5 bases). The germline CDR1 and CDR2 sequences are MGHRA and YSYEKL. Trimming cost V 0 bases and J 1 base, with 12 bases left between them. The CDR3 loop spans 16 amino acids. CDR3 region: CASSQDRGWDNYGYTF. CDR3 sequence (DNA): TGCGCCAGCAGCCAAGATAGGGGTTGGGATAACTATGGCTACACCTTC.

The J gene is TRBJ1-1, the V gene TRBV5-1; 7 bases align to TRBD1. The junction had 6 bases not matched to a gene; V was cut back by 4 bases and J by 0 bases. The length of the CDR3 is 15 residues. Per germline, CDR1 SGHRS and CDR2 YFSETQ. Here the CDR3 DNA reads TGCGCCAGCAGCATAGGAGGGGGCATGAACACTGAAGCTTTCTTT. Translation gives CASSIGGGMNTEAFF.

This clone has only one observation. V usage is TRBV6-2 or TRBV6-3 and J usage is TRBJ2-7; D is uncertain. Germline CDR1 reads MNHEY; CDR2 reads SVGEGT. The V end was cut by 0 bases, the J end by 7 bases, with 4 bases between. The CDR3 is 11 amino acids. The DNA of the CDR3 is TGTGCCAGCAGTTACTCAGCGGAGCAGTACTTC. Residues: CASSYSAEQYF.

The chain uses TRBV6-6 and TRBJ2-7; TRBD2 is a possible D gene (6 bases). Looked up from germline, CDR1 is MNHNY and CDR2 is SVGAGI (reference sequence). Trimming pared 6 bases from V and 2 bases from J, leaving 17 bases between. The CDR3 is 15 residues long. The CDR3 reads CASRLNRDLTYEQYF. The CDR3 bases are TGTGCCAGCAGACTTAACCGGGACTTAACCTACGAGCAGTACTTC.

V and J are TRBV5-3 and TRBJ2-3; D remains ambiguous. TRBV5-3 is classed as an ORF, of uncertain function. Trimming removed 4 bases at V and 5 bases at J, with 20 bases between. The CDR3 runs to 16 residues. The CDR3 region is CARSLGGVIIIDTQYF. The CDR3 region has the DNA TGTGCCAGAAGCCTGGGTGGGGTGATTATAATAGATACGCAGTATTTT.

The gene calls are TRBV29-1 and TRBJ1-2, with a tentative D call TRBD1 (6 bases). Trimming shortened V by 3 bases and J by 4 bases, and 15 bases separated the two germline ends. This CDR3 has 14 residues. From germline, CDR1 is SQVTM and CDR2 ANQGSEA. The DNA of the CDR3 is TGCAGCGTTGAGGTGGTAGGGGGTGTCTATGGCTACACCTTC. This translates into CSVEVVGGVYGYTF.

The genes are TRBV5-6 and TRBJ1-1; D call uncertain. The CDR3 loop spans 12 amino acids. Germline V gene lookup returns CDR1 SGHDT and CDR2 YYEEEE. Trimming took off 2 bases at V and 5 bases at J, with 7 bases between the two ends. The CDR3: CASSFEGTEAFF. Written as DNA, the CDR3 is TGTGCCAGCAGCTTCGAAGGGACTGAAGCTTTCTTT.

This chain links TRBV11-3 with TRBJ2-2, with D possibly matching TRBD1 (6 bases). V shed 3 bases and J shed 7 bases, with 12 bases lying between them. This CDR3 comprises 14 residues. Germline V gene data show CDR1 as SGHNT and CDR2 as YENEEA. The CDR3, as DNA: TGTGCCAGCAGCTTCGCAGGGGAGCGCGGGGAGCTGTTTTTT. This gives the protein CASSFAGERGELFF.

The V and J genes are TRBV7-2 and TRBJ2-7; D is uncertain. The germline V gene encodes CDR1 SGHTA and CDR2 FQGNSA. The V end was cut by 2 bases, the J end by 4 bases, with 6 bases between. The CDR3 length is 12 residues. This CDR3 reads CASSLYMYEQYF. The CDR3 nucleotides are TGTGCCAGCAGCTTATATATGTACGAGCAGTACTTC. The complete variable domain, with remaining parts taken from reference TRBV7-2 and TRBJ2-7, reads GAGVSQSPSNKVTEKGKDVELRCDPISGHTALYWYRQSLGQGLEFLIYFQGNSAPDKSGLPSDRFSAERTGGSVSTLTIQRTQQEDSAVYLCASSLYMYEQYFGPGTRLTVT.

V gene TRBV2 combines with J gene TRBJ2-3, with TRBD2 matching 8 bases. Looked up from germline, CDR1 is SNHLY and CDR2 is FYNNEI. This CDR3 spans 13 amino acids. Losses at the gene ends were 10 bases for V and 5 bases for J; bases not matched to a gene: 8. CDR3 nucleotide sequence: TGTGCCAATACCGGACTAGCTATAGATACGCAGTATTTT. Translating gives CANTGLAIDTQYF.

V usage is TRBV9 and J usage is TRBJ1-1; 10 nucleotides match TRBD1. CDR1 and CDR2 from the germline V gene are SGDLS and YYNGEE. V was pared by 4 bases and J by 3 bases, with 12 bases of the junction left unmatched. CDR3 length: 17 amino acids. Here the CDR3 reads CASSWNRDRGFDTEAFF. The CDR3 DNA is TGTGCCAGCAGCTGGAACCGGGACAGGGGATTCGACACTGAAGCTTTCTTT.

The chain joins TRBV11-2 to TRBJ1-3; D unresolved. Trimming shortened V by 3 bases and J by 4 bases, and 13 bases separated the two germline ends. In germline, CDR1 is SGHAT, CDR2 FQNNGV. The CDR3 is 15 residues long. CDR3: CASSFRTVDGNTIYF. The DNA for the CDR3 is TGTGCCAGCAGCTTCCGTACAGTGGACGGAAACACCATATATTTT.

The chain has TRBV7-8 and TRBJ2-1; TRBD2 matches 9 bases. Germline loops: CDR1 SGHVS, CDR2 FQNEAQ. The CDR3 covers 15 residues. V was clipped by 2 bases and J by 3 bases; unmatched bases: 2. CDR3 protein: CASSLSSGNYNEQFF. In DNA, the CDR3 is TGTGCCAGCAGCTTATCTAGCGGGAACTACAATGAGCAGTTCTTC.

The chain recombines TRBV19 with TRBJ2-5; unclear D gene. Germline loops: CDR1 LNHDA, CDR2 SQIVND (reference sequence). The CDR3 contains 15 residues. V dropped 3 bases and J dropped 0 bases, with 11 bases sitting between them. CDR3 nucleotides: TGTGCCAGTAGTATGGCAGGATTATACCAAGAGACCCAGTACTTC. Protein: CASSMAGLYQETQYF.